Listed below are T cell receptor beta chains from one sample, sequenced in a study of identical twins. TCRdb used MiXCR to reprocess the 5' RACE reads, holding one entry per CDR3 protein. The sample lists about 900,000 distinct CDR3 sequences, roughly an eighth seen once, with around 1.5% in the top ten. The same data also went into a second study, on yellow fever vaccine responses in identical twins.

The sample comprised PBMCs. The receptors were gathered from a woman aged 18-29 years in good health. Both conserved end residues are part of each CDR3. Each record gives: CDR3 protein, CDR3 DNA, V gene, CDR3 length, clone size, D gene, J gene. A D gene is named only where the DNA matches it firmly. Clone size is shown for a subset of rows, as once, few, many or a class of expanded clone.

CDR3aa: CASSFGLAGGPLEQYF
CDR3nt: TGTGCCAGCAGCTTCGGACTAGCGGGAGGGCCGCTCGAGCAGTACTTC
v_gene: TRBV3-1
len: 16
abundance: NA
d_gene: TRBD2
j_gene: TRBJ2-7

CDR3aa: CASRDRVSFKNEQFF
CDR3nt: TGTGCCAGCAGGGACAGGGTCAGTTTCAAAAATGAGCAGTTCTTC
v_gene: TRBV28
len: 15
abundance: few
d_gene: TRBD1
j_gene: TRBJ2-1

CDR3aa: CASTAGTGIFGANVLTF
CDR3nt: TGTGCCAGTACCGCCGGGACAGGGATATTTGGGGCCAACGTCCTGACTTTC
v_gene: TRBV19
len: 17
abundance: NA
d_gene: TRBD1
j_gene: TRBJ2-6

CDR3aa: CASSLEVRYGYTF
CDR3nt: TGTGCCAGCAGTTTAGAAGTACGGTATGGCTACACCTTC
v_gene: TRBV28
len: 13
abundance: many
d_gene: NA
j_gene: TRBJ1-2

CDR3aa: CATSGGDTQYF
CDR3nt: TGTGCCACCAGTGGGGGAGATACGCAGTATTTT
v_gene: TRBV24-1
len: 11
abundance: few
d_gene: NA
j_gene: TRBJ2-3

CDR3aa: CASSPLSYEQYF
CDR3nt: TGTGCCAGCAGCCCCCTTTCCTACGAGCAGTACTTC
v_gene: TRBV7-2
len: 12
abundance: many
d_gene: NA
j_gene: TRBJ2-7

CDR3aa: CSAQQGTTSTDTQYF
CDR3nt: TGCAGTGCCCAGCAGGGGACCACTAGCACAGATACGCAGTATTTT
v_gene: TRBV20-1
len: 15
abundance: NA
d_gene: NA
j_gene: TRBJ2-3

CDR3aa: CASSPWTFQETQYF
CDR3nt: TGTGCCAGCTCACCATGGACATTTCAAGAGACCCAGTACTTC
v_gene: TRBV18
len: 14
abundance: NA
d_gene: NA
j_gene: TRBJ2-5

CDR3aa: CASSTTGGADTQYF
CDR3nt: TGCGCCAGCAGCACAACAGGGGGAGCAGATACGCAGTATTTT
v_gene: TRBV5-1
len: 14
abundance: NA
d_gene: TRBD1
j_gene: TRBJ2-3

CDR3aa: CASSQGGLAGVSYNEQFF
CDR3nt: TGTGCCAGCAGCCAAGGGGGACTAGCGGGAGTTTCCTACAATGAGCAGTTCTTC
v_gene: TRBV14
len: 18
abundance: NA
d_gene: TRBD2
j_gene: TRBJ2-1

CDR3aa: CASSRAIAGGQGETQYF
CDR3nt: TGTGCCAGCAGCCGAGCGATAGCGGGGGGGCAGGGAGAGACCCAGTACTTC
v_gene: TRBV4-2
len: 17
abundance: NA
d_gene: TRBD2
j_gene: TRBJ2-5

CDR3aa: CSARGAGARVTQYF
CDR3nt: TGCAGTGCTAGAGGCGCGGGGGCACGGGTGACCCAGTACTTC
v_gene: TRBV20-1
len: 14
abundance: NA
d_gene: NA
j_gene: TRBJ2-5

CDR3aa: CASSADTGGNEQFF
CDR3nt: TGTGCCAGCAGTGCTGATACGGGGGGTAACGAGCAGTTCTTC
v_gene: TRBV6-1
len: 14
abundance: NA
d_gene: TRBD2
j_gene: TRBJ2-1

CDR3aa: CSAEPGLAGVFEQFF
CDR3nt: TGCAGCGCAGAACCGGGACTAGCGGGAGTCTTTGAGCAGTTCTTC
v_gene: TRBV29-1
len: 15
abundance: many
d_gene: TRBD2
j_gene: TRBJ2-1

CDR3aa: CASSLELADHYEQYF
CDR3nt: TGTGCCAGCAGCTTAGAATTGGCGGACCACTACGAGCAGTACTTC
v_gene: TRBV7-8
len: 15
abundance: few
d_gene: NA
j_gene: TRBJ2-7

CDR3aa: CSAPVEALKSEQFF
CDR3nt: TGCAGTGCCCCTGTGGAGGCACTTAAGAGTGAGCAGTTCTTC
v_gene: TRBV20-1
len: 14
abundance: few
d_gene: NA
j_gene: TRBJ2-1

CDR3aa: CASSPGSSGIGETQYF
CDR3nt: TGTGCCAGCAGCCCAGGGTCTAGCGGGATTGGCGAGACCCAGTACTTC
v_gene: TRBV5-5
len: 16
abundance: few
d_gene: TRBD2
j_gene: TRBJ2-5

CDR3aa: CASSLGAGRTGELFF
CDR3nt: TGTGCCAGCAGCTTAGGGGCAGGCCGCACCGGGGAGCTGTTTTTT
v_gene: TRBV7-6
len: 15
abundance: NA
d_gene: NA
j_gene: TRBJ2-2

CDR3aa: CASSILSSYNEQFF
CDR3nt: TGTGCCAGCAGCATACTGAGCTCCTACAATGAGCAGTTCTTC
v_gene: TRBV21-1
len: 14
abundance: few
d_gene: NA
j_gene: TRBJ2-1

CDR3aa: CASTPGLAGGGVEQFF
CDR3nt: TGTGCCAGCACCCCCGGACTAGCGGGAGGAGGTGTTGAGCAGTTCTTC
v_gene: TRBV12-3/TRBV12-4
len: 16
abundance: NA
d_gene: TRBD2
j_gene: TRBJ2-1

CDR3aa: CATSEGYEQYF
CDR3nt: TGTGCCACCAGTGAAGGCTACGAGCAGTACTTC
v_gene: TRBV24-1
len: 11
abundance: many
d_gene: NA
j_gene: TRBJ2-7

CDR3aa: CASSEVETGTYNEQFF
CDR3nt: TGCGCCAGCAGTGAGGTCGAGACAGGGACCTACAATGAGCAGTTCTTC
v_gene: TRBV10-1
len: 16
abundance: few
d_gene: TRBD1
j_gene: TRBJ2-1

CDR3aa: CASSDRASMGYTF
CDR3nt: TGCGCCAGCAGTGACAGGGCCTCTATGGGCTACACCTTC
v_gene: TRBV10-1
len: 13
abundance: few
d_gene: NA
j_gene: TRBJ1-2

CDR3aa: CSAEDHNEQFF
CDR3nt: TGCAGTGCAGAAGACCACAATGAGCAGTTCTTC
v_gene: TRBV20-1
len: 11
abundance: few
d_gene: NA
j_gene: TRBJ2-1

CDR3aa: CSARDSWGGAGYEQFF
CDR3nt: TGCAGTGCTAGAGATTCTTGGGGGGGGGCCGGGTATGAGCAGTTCTTC
v_gene: TRBV20-1
len: 16
abundance: NA
d_gene: NA
j_gene: TRBJ2-1

CDR3aa: CASSLTATQEAQYF
CDR3nt: TGTGCCAGCAGCCTGACAGCGACGCAAGAGGCCCAGTACTTC
v_gene: TRBV7-2
len: 14
abundance: NA
d_gene: NA
j_gene: TRBJ2-5

CDR3aa: CASSTDRLAEKLFF
CDR3nt: TGTGCCAGTAGTACGGACAGGCTGGCGGAAAAACTGTTTTTT
v_gene: TRBV19
len: 14
abundance: NA
d_gene: TRBD1
j_gene: TRBJ1-4

CDR3aa: CASSNRDSGEQFF
CDR3nt: TGTGCCAGCTCCAACCGGGACTCAGGAGAGCAGTTCTTC
v_gene: TRBV18
len: 13
abundance: NA
d_gene: NA
j_gene: TRBJ2-1

CDR3aa: CASTLGLAGVTGELFF
CDR3nt: TGTGCCAGCACCTTGGGACTAGCGGGAGTTACCGGGGAGCTGTTTTTT
v_gene: TRBV12-3/TRBV12-4
len: 16
abundance: many
d_gene: TRBD2
j_gene: TRBJ2-2

CDR3aa: CASSPLDRGSYEQYF
CDR3nt: TGTGCCAGCAGTCCCCTGGACAGGGGGTCCTACGAGCAGTACTTC
v_gene: TRBV27
len: 15
abundance: NA
d_gene: TRBD1
j_gene: TRBJ2-7

CDR3aa: CATSASGGASLYNEQFF
CDR3nt: TGTGCCACCAGTGCTAGCGGGGGGGCTTCCCTCTACAATGAGCAGTTCTTC
v_gene: TRBV24-1
len: 17
abundance: NA
d_gene: TRBD2
j_gene: TRBJ2-1

CDR3aa: CASSLSGAWGTDTQYF
CDR3nt: TGTGCCAGCAGCTTATCAGGGGCCTGGGGCACAGATACGCAGTATTTT
v_gene: TRBV7-9
len: 16
abundance: few
d_gene: NA
j_gene: TRBJ2-3

CDR3aa: CVSSGDWGAGGYTF
CDR3nt: TGTGTCAGCAGTGGAGATTGGGGGGCCGGCGGCTACACCTTC
v_gene: TRBV12-3/TRBV12-4
len: 14
abundance: NA
d_gene: NA
j_gene: TRBJ1-2

CDR3aa: CASSEGWASTDTQYF
CDR3nt: TGCGCCAGCAGTGAAGGATGGGCTAGCACAGATACGCAGTATTTT
v_gene: TRBV10-1
len: 15
abundance: few
d_gene: NA
j_gene: TRBJ2-3

CDR3aa: CASSSNFPLISGANVLTF
CDR3nt: TGTGCCAGCAGTTCGAACTTCCCCTTAATTTCTGGGGCCAACGTCCTGACTTTC
v_gene: TRBV6-5
len: 18
abundance: NA
d_gene: NA
j_gene: TRBJ2-6

CDR3aa: CASSELADGQETQYF
CDR3nt: TGTGCCAGCAGCGAACTAGCGGATGGCCAAGAGACCCAGTACTTC
v_gene: TRBV7-9
len: 15
abundance: NA
d_gene: TRBD2
j_gene: TRBJ2-5

CDR3aa: CASSPVGGLASQETQYF
CDR3nt: TGCGCCAGCAGCCCGGTGGGCGGACTAGCGTCCCAAGAGACCCAGTACTTC
v_gene: TRBV5-1
len: 17
abundance: NA
d_gene: TRBD2
j_gene: TRBJ2-5

CDR3aa: CASSQGWRGTDTQYF
CDR3nt: TGTGCCAGCAGCCAAGGGTGGAGGGGCACAGATACGCAGTATTTT
v_gene: TRBV3-1
len: 15
abundance: NA
d_gene: NA
j_gene: TRBJ2-3

CDR3aa: CAISERDRYNEQFF
CDR3nt: TGTGCCATCAGTGAGAGAGACAGATACAATGAGCAGTTCTTC
v_gene: TRBV10-3
len: 14
abundance: NA
d_gene: NA
j_gene: TRBJ2-1

CDR3aa: CSARGLGQNTGELFF
CDR3nt: TGCAGTGCTAGAGGCCTGGGACAGAACACCGGGGAGCTGTTTTTT
v_gene: TRBV20-1
len: 15
abundance: few
d_gene: NA
j_gene: TRBJ2-2